The rows below give T cell receptor beta chains drawn from one sample of a study of blood T cell repertoires in COVID-19. Libraries were prepared by immunoSEQ multiplex PCR; TCRdb keeps only in-frame clonotypes and omits some of them. This repertoire shows about 150,000 clones, approximately 92% found once; its top ten account for around 15%. Sequencing was carried out using peripheral blood. The receptor set was obtained from a middle-aged woman with acute or convalescent COVID-19. Both conserved end residues are part of each CDR3. The D gene is left open where the match is weak. Clone size is stated in some rows and not others, as once, few, many or a class when expanded.

TRBV24-1	TRBJ1-5	-	-	CATSGPQGFQPQHF	TGTGCCACCAGTGGCCCTCAGGGTTTCCAGCCCCAGCATTTT
TRBV4-1	TRBJ1-4	-	-	CASSQGHTHEKLFF	TGCGCCAGCAGCCAGGGACATACCCATGAAAAACTGTTTTTT
TRBV24-1	TRBJ2-7	-	-	CATSDPGLYEQYF	TGTGCCACCAGTGATCCGGGACTTTACGAGCAGTACTTC
TRBV6-1	TRBJ2-3	-	TRBD2	CASSEIQRGITDTQYF	TGTGCCAGCAGTGAAATCCAGCGGGGGATCACAGATACGCAGTATTTT
TRBV19	TRBJ1-2	-	TRBD1	CASSRQGASWEGYTF	TGTGCCAGTAGTAGACAGGGGGCCTCGTGGGAAGGCTACACCTTC
TRBV28	TRBJ1-2	-	-	CASSLKAGQSIYGYTF	TGTGCCAGCAGTTTAAAGGCAGGTCAGTCGATCTATGGCTACACCTTC
TRBV18	TRBJ1-5	-	-	CASSPPGGNSNQPQHF	TGTGCCAGCTCACCACCGGGAGGTAATAGCAATCAGCCCCAGCATTTT
TRBV30	TRBJ2-7	-	TRBD1	CAWSRDRLYEQYF	TGTGCCTGGAGCCGGGACAGGCTGTACGAGCAGTACTTC
TRBV9	TRBJ2-3	once	-	CASSVWQGTDTQYF	TGTGCCAGCAGCGTATGGCAGGGCACAGATACGCAGTATTTT
TRBV5-1	TRBJ2-2	-	TRBD2	CASSEGLAYTGELFF	TGCGCCAGCAGCGAAGGACTAGCTTACACCGGGGAGCTGTTTTTT
TRBV28	TRBJ2-1	-	-	CASIPRVGRVLNEQFF	TGTGCCAGCATCCCCCGTGTGGGCAGGGTGTTAAATGAGCAGTTCTTC
TRBV3-1/TRBV3-2	TRBJ1-2	once	TRBD1	CASSQPQGAYGYTF	TGTGCCAGCAGCCAACCACAGGGGGCATATGGCTACACCTTC
TRBV5-6	TRBJ2-2	-	TRBD1	CASSLGVWQGVLTGELFF	TGTGCCAGCAGCTTAGGGGTGTGGCAGGGGGTCCTCACCGGGGAGCTGTTTTTT
TRBV14	TRBJ2-3	-	TRBD2	CASSQDAGGIQDDTQYF	TGTGCCAGCAGCCAAGACGCCGGGGGGATACAGGATGATACGCAGTATTTT
TRBV9	TRBJ1-1	-	-	CASSVGGGLNTEAFF	TGTGCCAGCAGCGTAGGCGGGGGGTTGAACACTGAAGCTTTCTTT
TRBV5-4	TRBJ1-6	-	TRBD1	CASSTTGVYNSPLHF	TGTGCCAGCAGCACAACAGGGGTCTATAATTCACCCCTCCACTTT
TRBV18	TRBJ1-1	-	TRBD1	CASSPFSTGNVNTEAFF	TGTGCCAGCTCACCCTTCTCGACAGGGAACGTGAACACTGAAGCTTTCTTT
TRBV5-4	TRBJ2-1	-	TRBD1	CASSFGTGGNEQFF	TGTGCCAGCAGCTTCGGGACAGGAGGGAATGAGCAGTTCTTC
TRBV30	TRBJ1-2	once	-	CAWSEDSSYGYTF	TGTGCCTGGAGCGAGGACAGTAGCTATGGCTACACCTTC
TRBV30	TRBJ1-2	-	TRBD1	CAWSPTGGVYGYTF	TGTGCCTGGAGTCCGACAGGGGGTGTTTATGGCTACACCTTC
TRBV5-4	TRBJ1-1	once	-	CASSGPGQRNTEAFF	TGTGCCAGCAGTGGTCCGGGACAAAGGAACACTGAAGCTTTCTTT
TRBV13	TRBJ2-2	-	-	CASSLDSATSGELFF	TGTGCCAGCAGCTTAGATAGCGCGACTTCCGGGGAGCTGTTTTTT
TRBV5-4	TRBJ2-7	-	TRBD2	CASSFSAGEDEQYF	TGTGCCAGCAGCTTTTCGGCGGGAGAGGACGAGCAGTACTTC
TRBV19	TRBJ2-3	-	-	CASSNSDTQYF	TGTGCCAGTAGTAACAGTGATACGCAGTATTTT
TRBV5-1	TRBJ2-3	-	TRBD1	CASSRTLLGTGLTDTQYF	TGCGCCAGCAGCCGGACCCTCCTAGGGACAGGGCTCACAGATACGCAGTATTTT
TRBV3-1/TRBV3-2	TRBJ2-5	-	-	CASSQDPPGFETQYF	TGTGCCAGCAGCCAAGATCCCCCGGGATTCGAGACCCAGTACTTC
TRBV6-9	TRBJ1-6	-	TRBD1	CASSYYRGNSPLHF	TGTGCCAGCAGTTATTACAGGGGTAATTCACCCCTCCACTTT
TRBV6-5	TRBJ1-1	-	TRBD1	CASSNRGRTITEAFF	TGTGCCAGCTCGAACAGGGGAAGGACGATCACTGAAGCTTTCTTT
TRBV3-1/TRBV3-2	TRBJ2-1	-	TRBD2	CASSQDIPSGYREQFF	TGTGCCAGCAGCCAAGATATTCCTAGCGGGTACAGAGAGCAGTTCTTC
TRBV7-8	TRBJ1-2	few	-	CASSLVQNYGYTF	TGTGCCAGCAGCTTAGTACAGAACTATGGCTACACCTTC
TRBV28	TRBJ2-4	-	-	CASRDNGKNIQYF	TGTGCCAGCAGGGACAATGGCAAAAACATTCAGTACTTC
TRBV10-3	TRBJ1-1	-	-	CAIAGDGVAEAFF	TGTGCCATCGCGGGGGACGGTGTGGCTGAAGCTTTCTTT
TRBV5-1	TRBJ2-5	-	-	CASSLGGSLFQETQYF	TGCGCCAGCAGCTTGGGCGGGTCACTCTTCCAAGAGACCCAGTACTTC
TRBV2	TRBJ1-2	-	TRBD1	CASTVGQYDGYTF	TGTGCCAGCACCGTGGGACAGTACGATGGCTACACCTTC
TRBV19	TRBJ2-7	few	-	CASSFRETTYEQYF	TGTGCCAGTAGTTTCAGGGAAACGACCTACGAGCAGTACTTC
TRBV6-6	TRBJ2-1	-	TRBD2	CASSQGLVSYNEQFF	TGTGCCAGCAGCCAGGGACTAGTTTCCTACAATGAGCAGTTCTTC
TRBV6-5	TRBJ1-1	-	-	CASSYGEGTEAFF	TGTGCCAGCAGTTACGGGGAGGGAACTGAAGCTTTCTTT
TRBV18	TRBJ1-1	-	-	CASSGQKNGEAFF	TGTGCCAGCTCAGGCCAGAAGAATGGTGAAGCTTTCTTT
TRBV24-1	TRBJ1-2	once	TRBD1	CATSATTGTWGYTF	TGTGCCACCAGTGCCACGACAGGGACCTGGGGCTACACCTTC
TRBV7-9	TRBJ2-5	-	-	CASSLAGQLLDRETQYF	TGTGCCAGCAGCTTAGCGGGGCAACTATTAGACAGAGAGACCCAGTACTTC
TRBV7-9	TRBJ2-3	once	-	CASSLELAVAGHTQYF	TGTGCCAGCAGCTTAGAGTTAGCGGTGGCGGGGCATACGCAGTATTTT
TRBV7-2	TRBJ2-1	-	TRBD2	CASSLVTSVGWGQFF	TGTGCCAGCAGCTTAGTTACTAGCGTTGGTTGGGGGCAGTTCTTC
TRBV2	TRBJ1-2	-	TRBD1	CASSRGTGYGYTF	TGTGCCAGCAGTCGCGGGACAGGCTATGGCTACACCTTC
TRBV9	TRBJ1-2	-	TRBD1	CASSGDRGLGYGYTF	TGTGCCAGCAGCGGTGACAGGGGGTTAGGGTATGGCTACACCTTC
TRBV11-2	TRBJ1-5	-	-	CASSPGELSNQPQHF	TGTGCCAGCAGCCCGGGTGAGCTTAGCAATCAGCCCCAGCATTTT
TRBV10-1	TRBJ2-3	-	-	CASSHPGSTDTQYF	TGCGCCAGCAGTCATCCGGGAAGCACAGATACGCAGTATTTT
TRBV11-2	TRBJ2-1	-	-	CASSLRGWVPTSSYNEQFF	TGTGCCAGCAGCTTAAGGGGATGGGTCCCGACGAGCTCCTACAATGAGCAGTTCTTC
TRBV9	TRBJ1-6	-	TRBD1	CASSGQGFNSPLHF	TGTGCCAGCAGCGGACAGGGTTTCAATTCACCCCTCCACTTT
TRBV10-1	TRBJ1-6	-	-	CASRPGEKGSPLHF	TGCGCCAGCAGGCCGGGGGAGAAGGGTTCACCCCTCCACTTT
TRBV7-3	TRBJ2-1	-	TRBD2	CASSPTSDHNEQFF	TGTGCCAGCAGCCCGACTAGCGACCACAATGAGCAGTTCTTC
TRBV7-8	TRBJ2-7	-	-	CASSLAVSYEQYF	TGTGCCAGCAGCTTGGCGGTCTCCTACGAGCAGTACTTC
TRBV12-3/TRBV12-4	TRBJ2-1	-	-	CASTQKREQFF	TGTGCCAGCACCCAGAAACGAGAGCAGTTCTTC
TRBV4-1	TRBJ1-4	-	-	CASSQETPWEKLFF	TGCGCCAGCAGCCAAGAAACTCCTTGGGAAAAACTGTTTTTT
TRBV6-1	TRBJ1-2	-	-	CASSEALRRGYTF	TGTGCCAGCAGTGAAGCGCTTCGGCGGGGCTACACCTTC
TRBV24-1	TRBJ2-5	-	TRBD1	CATSDSGTGRETQYF	TGTGCCACCAGTGACTCCGGGACAGGGCGAGAGACCCAGTACTTC
TRBV19	TRBJ1-5	-	-	CATQTRGQGNQPQHF	TGTGCCACCCAGACCCGGGGCCAGGGGAATCAGCCCCAGCATTTT
TRBV18	TRBJ2-7	-	TRBD1	CASSPIQGDSYEQYF	TGTGCCAGCTCACCAATACAGGGGGATTCCTACGAGCAGTACTTC